This record looks at one TCR beta chain sequence and its context. No cognate antigen has been identified for it. No per-base quality is available; no much larger clone lies one base away. TCR CDR3 regions were amplified from genomic DNA by multiplex PCR using the deep immunoSEQ assay. Genomic DNA extracted from each cell subset was distributed evenly over all wells of several immunoSEQ 96-well plates, and each plate served as one replicate. Each replicate PCR for unsorted PBMC received about 300 ng genomic DNA, equal to approximately 29,000 T cell genomes. Genomic DNA from unsorted PBMC was sequenced over ten immunoSEQ deep assay plates. Purified libraries were measured with a Qubit 3.0 fluorometer, size-checked on a Bioanalyzer 2100, and measured again with the KAPA Library Quantification kit. A separate single-read 150-cycle Illumina NextSeq 550 flow cell was used to sequence each immunoSEQ 96-well plate. The paper's data handling went like this. Because the immunoSEQ output held only junctional sequences and lacked quality scores, the filtering could not match the filtering applied to full-length reads. To assign V/J genes and CDR3, sequences were annotated against IMGT germline references using PyIR, a Python wrapper for IgBLAST v1.9. Any read was removed if the V/J assignment was weak (E-value above 1e-6), the CDR3 was missing, or the read contained stop codons, out-of-frame junctions, or ambiguous translated residues. V3J clonotypes were defined as sequences sharing the same inferred V gene, J gene, and CDR3 amino acid sequence. The percentage overlap between two repertoires was calculated by dividing the number of shared unique clonotypes by the size of the smaller repertoire. Repertoire richness was assessed with RTK rarefaction, the Chao1 estimator, and Recon v2.1 estimates of unobserved clonotypes. TCRdb provides this immuneACCESS table in a form limited to in-frame rearrangements. Some clones are lacking; in checked studies, under half of them reflect an unresolved V gene, and why the rest are absent is not known. Clonal size and the V and J genes are those of that table, whereas D and trimming came from the DNA. Recorded for this sample are about 460,000 clones; around 77% of them occurred a single time. Jointly, the top ten make up more than 10% of the sample.

The data belong to a study of shared clonotypes between healthy human individuals (dated by TCRdb to the early 2020s). Background for the entire study: A couple of women and three men aged 18 to 49 years were included in the cohort. Blood TCR repertoires of five healthy adults were deeply sequenced to estimate repertoire size and the extent of clonotype sharing between individuals. To increase sequencing depth and limit assay-specific biases, TCR repertoire library preparation and sequencing were carried out by different laboratories using diverse techniques. Leukapheresis yielded between about 0.94 and 9.5 billion PBMCs per donor.

The CDR3 has 14 amino acids, counting the end cysteine and phenylalanine. Only the CDR3 DNA stays, 42 bases, in frame from base 1. The germline ends are 9 bases apart after V is trimmed by 3 bases and J by 3 bases. The germline V gene encodes CDR1 LNHDA and CDR2 SQIVND (reference sequence). The donors were healthy, HIV-negative adults who had no recently reported acute infections or vaccinations. Every donor was a Caucasian adult residing in Nashville, Tennessee, USA. In the unsorted samples, around 81 million PBMCs were counted, and genomic DNA was extracted using the QIAamp DNA Blood Mini kit. Blood was obtained by leukapheresis, after which PBMCs were separated by Ficoll-Histopaque density gradient centrifugation and cryopreserved in liquid nitrogen vapor phase. Study-wide findings and limitations: The small number of donors limited the genetic and exposure-history diversity represented. Pairwise subsampling led to the expectation that sequencing depth would affect the degree of clonotype sharing among donors. Sampling was restricted to blood, and TCR repertoires in tissues likely differ from the TCR repertoires found in blood.

In this chain, TRBV19 is recombined with TRBJ1-5; the D gene identity is not certain. This receptor was identified in a woman aged 40 to 49 in good health. Some clones in this sample may be carry-over from other donors' samples. The sequencing sample was made of PBMCs. The CDR3 region reads CASSISSLNQPQHF. The DNA is TGTGCCAGTAGTATTTCTAGCCTCAATCAGCCCCAGCATTTT.